This TCR beta chain appears in the sequencing data of a study of T cell repertoires in cytomegalovirus infection. The CDR3 is made up of 14 amino acids. Trimming removed 4 bases from V and 5 bases from J, with 14 bases in between. Germline V gene sequence: CDR1 SGHTA, CDR2 FQGNSA. TCRdb called the reads again in MiXCR, with one record for every CDR3 protein. The repertoire holds about 180,000 distinct CDR3 sequences, with approximately 15% as singletons. In its sample, this clonotype was seen many times. The V call is TRBV7-2, the J call TRBJ1-1; D uncertain. The material sequenced was PBMCs. The TCR comes from a human donor in good health (CMV status not recorded). Some clones in this sample may be carry-over from other donors' samples. The CDR3 region has the DNA TGTGCCAGCAGCTCTGGACCGGGGAGGACTGAAGCTTTCTTT. This gives the protein CASSSGPGRTEAFF.